These 23 T cell receptor beta chains share one sample of origin, sequenced in a study of PD-1 blockade in classical Hodgkin lymphoma. Time point denoted: cycle 4 day 1 (C4D1), after five to seven weeks of nivolumab. Brentuximab vedotin exposure varied, and every patient relapsed after autologous stem cell transplantation. Profiling relied on immunoSEQ multiplex PCR, and the TCRdb table lists in-frame clones only, not all of them. The table lists around 50,000 clones, roughly 80% of them singletons, with roughly 12% in the top ten. The sequenced sample was peripheral blood mononuclear cells (PBMCs), obtained before the fourth cycle of nivolumab. These receptors originate from a human donor with classical Hodgkin lymphoma.

This chain uses TRBV28 with TRBJ2-7; 7 nucleotides line up with TRBD2. The ends lost 7 bases at V and 3 bases at J; junction bases unmatched: 12. The CDR3 runs 15 residues. Germline V gene lookup returns CDR1 MDHEN and CDR2 SYDVKM. The CDR3 DNA reads as TGTGCCAGCACCCGGAGTCTAGCGGCCCACTACGAGCAGTACTTC. This translates into CASTRSLAAHYEQYF.

The rearrangement uses TRBV9 and TRBJ1-2; unclear D gene. Germline V gene sequence: CDR1 SGDLS, CDR2 YYNGEE. V was pared by 4 bases and J by 4 bases, with 14 bases between. This CDR3 contains 14 residues. CDR3 loop: CASSRTGEAYGYTF. CDR3 nucleotide sequence: TGTGCCAGCAGCCGGACTGGGGAGGCCTATGGCTACACCTTC.

V gene TRBV27 combines with J gene TRBJ2-1; D not resolved. Looked up from germline, CDR1 is MNHEY and CDR2 is SMNVEV (reference sequence). The ends were cut back, 0 bases at V and 4 bases at J, with 10 bases in the middle. The CDR3 contains 15 residues. The CDR3 DNA is TGTGCCAGCAGTTTATCGATAACCTTTTACAATGAGCAGTTCTTC. Residues: CASSLSITFYNEQFF.

The chain joins TRBV5-8 to TRBJ2-1; 11 nucleotides line up with TRBD2. Trimming took 4 bases from V and 2 from J; bases not matched to a gene: 2. In germline, CDR1 is SGHTS, CDR2 YDEGEE. The CDR3 runs 15 residues. The CDR3 sequence is CASSPGLAAYNEQFF. CDR3 coding DNA: TGTGCCAGCAGCCCGGGACTAGCGGCCTACAATGAGCAGTTCTTC.

This rearrangement joins TRBV10-3 to TRBJ2-5; a possible D gene is TRBD2 (5 bases). Germline CDR1 reads ENHRY; CDR2 reads SYGVKD. The CDR3 runs 16 residues. V was pared by 6 bases and J by 2 bases, with 19 bases between. CDR3 nucleotide sequence: TGTGCCATCAGCCCCCTTTCGACTAACACACAAGAGACCCAGTACTTC. Its translation is CAISPLSTNTQETQYF.

Only a few counts were recorded for this clone. The chain uses TRBV2 and TRBJ2-2, with no clear D. The germline V gene encodes CDR1 SNHLY and CDR2 FYNNEI. V shed 6 bases and J shed 2 bases, with 19 bases lying between them. This CDR3 has 17 amino acids. CDR3 loop: CASRDLKQRANTGELFF. In DNA, the CDR3 is TGTGCCAGCAGGGACCTAAAACAACGCGCAAACACCGGGGAGCTGTTTTTT. Variable domain in full (rest from reference TRBV2 and TRBJ2-2): EPEVTQTPSHQVTQMGQEVILRCVPISNHLYFYWYRQILGQKVEFLVSFYNNEISEKSEIFDDQFSVERPDGSNFTLKIRSTKLEDSAMYFCASRDLKQRANTGELFFGEGSRLTVL.

The chain combines TRBV4-3 with TRBJ2-1, with a weak D call TRBD2 (5 bases). The CDR3 is 14 amino acids. Germline-derived CDR1 and CDR2 are LGHNA and YSLEER. V shed 0 bases and J shed 9 bases, with 12 bases lying between them. CDR3 in amino acids: CASSQEGPRGEQFF. CDR3 nucleotides: TGCGCCAGCAGCCAAGAAGGCCCTCGGGGTGAGCAGTTCTTC.

CDR3 sequence (DNA): TGTGCCAGTAGTTCAGTCAGCTCTGGGGCCAACGTCCTGACTTTC. Protein product: CASSSVSSGANVLTF. This rearrangement joins TRBV19 to TRBJ2-6; the D is unclear. The V end was cut by 5 bases, the J end by 0 bases, with 8 bases between. CDR1 and CDR2 from the germline V gene are LNHDA and SQIVND (reference sequence). The CDR3 runs 15 residues.

This clone was detected only a few times. The conserved phenylalanine or tryptophan is not found at the CDR3 terminus, so this likely reflects a read error. Because the CDR3's place on the DNA is in doubt, the DNA is left out and the CDR3 is given as listed by TCRdb. The rearrangement uses TRBV6-1 and TRBJ2-7; the table's D call, TRBD1, was not checked against the DNA. The CDR3 comprises 9 residues, both ends counted. Germline values: CDR1 MNHNS, CDR2 SASEGT. The CDR3 loop reads CASSRIGRC.

V gene TRBV7-6 combines with J gene TRBJ2-1; tentative D call: TRBD1 (6 bases). This CDR3 spans 13 amino acids. V gave up 5 bases and J gave up 4 bases, with 9 bases separating them. Germline loops: CDR1 SGHVS, CDR2 FNYEAQ. In DNA, the CDR3 is TGTGCCAGCAGCAGTGGACAGTACAATGAGCAGTTCTTC. The encoded protein is CASSSGQYNEQFF.

This clone was detected a few times. CDR3 nucleotide sequence: TGTGCCAGCTCACCCAACGGAGGAGTAGGCACTGAAGCTTTCTTT. Translation gives CASSPNGGVGTEAFF. The genes are TRBV18 and TRBJ1-1; no clear D gene. Germline V gives CDR1 KGHSH, CDR2 LQKENI. The CDR3 has 15 amino acids. With 3 bases removed from V and 4 bases from J, the gap between germline ends came to 15 bases.

The V call is TRBV6-6, the J call TRBJ1-5; tentatively, D is TRBD1 (6 bases). This CDR3 spans 13 amino acids. Germline V gives CDR1 MNHNY, CDR2 SVGAGI (reference sequence). Trimming removed 3 bases from V and 12 bases from J, with 15 bases in between. Written as DNA, the CDR3 is TGTGCCAGCAGTTATGAGGTCGGGGGCAACCAGCATTTT. It encodes CASSYEVGGNQHF.

This clone has just a few counts. The chain uses TRBV28 and TRBJ1-4; 7 nucleotides line up with TRBD1. Losses at the gene ends were 5 bases for V and 7 bases for J; bases not matched to a gene: 4. The CDR3 has 13 residues. Germline CDR1 and CDR2: MDHEN and SYDVKM. The CDR3 protein is CASSPSGGEKLFF. DNA for the CDR3: TGTGCCAGCAGTCCCTCAGGGGGTGAAAAACTGTTTTTT. The full variable domain, in which reference TRBV28 and TRBJ1-4 provide the parts outside the CDR3, is DVKVTQSSRYLVKRTGEKVFLECVQDMDHENMFWYRQDPGLGLRLIYFSYDVKMKEKGDIPEGYSVSREKKERFSLILESASTNQTSMYLCASSPSGGEKLFFGSGTQLSVL.

The chain recombines TRBV25-1 with TRBJ1-1; D perhaps matches TRBD1 (5 bases). CDR3 length: 13 residues. Trimming pared 6 bases from V and 4 bases from J, leaving 12 bases between. Germline V gene sequence: CDR1 MGHDK, CDR2 SYGVNS. CDR3 DNA sequence: TGTGCCAGCAGCAGGGCCCAGGGCACTGAAGCTTTCTTT. It codes for CASSRAQGTEAFF.

The chain links TRBV7-9 to TRBJ1-5; D call uncertain. The CDR3 consists of 14 residues. V lost 0 bases, J lost 3 bases, and 6 bases lay in between. The germline V gene has CDR1 SEHNR and CDR2 FQNEAQ (reference sequence). This CDR3 reads CASSLARDNQPQHF. CDR3 DNA sequence: TGTGCCAGCAGCTTAGCGAGGGACAATCAGCCCCAGCATTTT.

This chain links TRBV13 with TRBJ2-1; 7 bases are a match to TRBD2. The CDR3 extends over 12 amino acids. The germline V gene encodes CDR1 PRHDT and CDR2 FYEKMQ (reference sequence). Germline trimming cut 5 bases from V and 12 bases from J; bases unmatched to any gene: 7. The CDR3 nucleotides read TGTGCCAGCAGCATTCCCGGGAGGAGGCAGTTCTTC. This sequence encodes CASSIPGRRQFF.

This chain connects TRBV6-5 to TRBJ1-4; 8 bases match TRBD1. The CDR3 contains 13 residues. CDR1 is MNHEY and CDR2 is SVGAGI in the germline V gene. Trimming removed 10 bases from V and 5 bases from J; junction bases left unmatched: 6. The chain's CDR3 is CATGDRPNEKLFF. CDR3 nucleotide sequence: TGTGCCACGGGGGACAGGCCGAATGAAAAACTGTTTTTT.

The rearrangement links TRBV27 to TRBJ2-7; 10 bases match TRBD1. CDR3 length: 16 residues. Germline V CDR1 and CDR2: MNHEY, SMNVEV (reference sequence). Trimming took 0 bases from V and 2 from J; bases not matched to a gene: 4. Here the CDR3 reads CASSLSAGQGPYEQYF. In DNA form, the CDR3 reads TGTGCCAGCAGTTTATCGGCGGGACAGGGGCCCTACGAGCAGTACTTC.

The chain couples TRBV10-2 to TRBJ2-7; 12 bases line up with TRBD2. The germline gives CDR1 WSHSY, CDR2 SAAADI. This CDR3 is 16 amino acids long. Trimming at V came to 7 bases and at J to 2 bases, leaving 9 bases not matched to a gene. The CDR3 DNA reads TGCGCCAGCACCATATCCGGGACTAGCGGGCCCTACGAGCAGTACTTC. Translation gives CASTISGTSGPYEQYF.

The gene calls are TRBV6-6 and TRBJ2-1, with D perhaps TRBD1 or TRBD2 (6 bases each). The germline V gene encodes CDR1 MNHNY and CDR2 SVGAGI (reference sequence). This CDR3 contains 13 residues. The V end lost 8 bases, the J end lost 8 bases, and 16 bases lay between the germline ends. The CDR3 loop is CASYAFGGYEQFF. The CDR3 DNA is TGTGCCAGCTATGCCTTCGGGGGCTATGAGCAGTTCTTC.

The rearrangement links TRBV7-9 to TRBJ1-3; D is unclear. V lost 1 base to trimming and J lost 0 bases, with 7 bases between them. CDR1 is SEHNR, CDR2 FQNEAQ, per germline (reference sequence). The CDR3 spans 15 residues. CDR3 protein: CASSLGVLSGNTIYF. DNA for the CDR3: TGTGCCAGCAGCTTAGGGGTACTCTCTGGAAACACCATATATTTT.

This rearrangement joins TRBV28 to TRBJ2-1, with TRBD2 matching 13 bases. CDR1 is MDHEN and CDR2 is SYDVKM in the germline V gene. The CDR3 is 19 amino acids. J gave up 7 bases and V 5 bases, and 17 bases lay outside the gene matches. DNA for the CDR3: TGTGCCAGCAGTATTCCGGGTGGACTAGCGGGAGTGGCTACGAATGAGCAGTTCTTC. Translation gives CASSIPGGLAGVATNEQFF.

The chain carries TRBV18 and TRBJ1-3; a weak D match, TRBD1 (5 bases). Trimming shortened V by 2 bases and J by 0 bases, and 8 bases separated the two germline ends. CDR1 is KGHSH, CDR2 LQKENI, per germline. This CDR3 is 15 amino acids long. The CDR3 protein is CASSPTGDSGNTIYF. CDR3 in DNA: TGTGCCAGCTCACCAACGGGGGACTCTGGAAACACCATATATTTT.